This TCR beta chain was recorded in a study of identical twins. Only healthy Caucasians were included as donors. Germline V CDR1 and CDR2: SGHTA, FQGNSA. The CDR3 has 15 residues. TCRdb used MiXCR to reprocess the 5' RACE reads, holding one entry per CDR3 protein. The sample has some 1,600,000 distinct CDR3 sequences, around 29% seen once; the top ten hold about 0.27%. Study-level results: Insertions were fewer in abundant cord blood beta clonotypes, whereas memory repertoires showed none of this pattern.

As for this clonotype: Its cognate antigen is unknown. The germline gene is not matched at one end of the junction; a read error may be the cause.

The chain recombines TRBV7-2 with TRBJ2-7; unclear D gene. The sequence derives from a newborn girl in good health. The sample consisted of cord blood. The CDR3 loop is CGSSLGDVGSYEQYF. CDR3 DNA sequence: TGTGGCAGCAGCTTAGGAGATGTGGGATCCTACGAGCAGTACTTC.